The 26 T cell receptor beta chains presented below share a single source sample, sequenced in a study of cytomegalovirus exposure and HLA in healthy donors. 60 Vbeta and 13 Jbeta primers were used in PCR. The table came from immunoSEQ multiplex PCR; TCRdb's copy has only in-frame clones and leaves some out. The table has under 70,000 clones, approximately 80% seen once. The sequenced sample consisted of PBMCs. These receptors originate from a female donor in good health and CMV-seronegative.

This clone was counted only a few times. The J gene is TRBJ1-3, the V gene TRBV25-1; the D gene is possibly TRBD1 (5 bases). The V end lost 3 bases, the J end lost 2 bases, and 11 bases lay between the germline ends. This CDR3 is 15 amino acids long. Germline V gene lookup returns CDR1 MGHDK and CDR2 SYGVNS. CDR3 in DNA: TGTGCCAGCAGTGACAGGCGGGGACCTGGAAACACCATATATTTT. This codes for CASSDRRGPGNTIYF.

This clone showed up just a few times. This chain joins TRBV13 and TRBJ2-2; TRBD2 matches 9 bases. CDR3 length: 16 amino acids. Germline V CDR1 and CDR2: PRHDT, FYEKMQ (reference sequence). The V gene end was trimmed by 0 bases and the J gene end by 5 bases; junction bases not matched to a gene: 4. CDR3 loop: CASSLGLAGRTGELFF. For the CDR3, the DNA is TGTGCCAGCAGCTTAGGCCTAGCGGGACGAACCGGGGAGCTGTTTTTT.

This clone came up a few times. This chain uses TRBV9 with TRBJ2-2; maybe TRBD1 (6 bases). CDR1 and CDR2 from the germline V gene are SGDLS and YYNGEE. V dropped 3 bases and J dropped 7 bases, with 13 bases sitting between them. CDR3 length: 14 amino acids. The CDR3 nucleotides are TGTGCCAGCAGCGGGCCTAACAGGGACGGGGAGCTGTTTTTT. This codes for CASSGPNRDGELFF.

The chain recombines TRBV5-6 with TRBJ2-5; D might be TRBD1 (6 bases). Germline CDR1 is SGHDT and CDR2 is YYEEEE. V was shortened by 5 bases and J by 4 bases, with 15 bases between the two germline ends. The CDR3 has 14 amino acids. For the CDR3, the DNA is TGTGCCAGCAGTCTACAGGGAATACGAGAGACCCAGTACTTC. This codes for CASSLQGIRETQYF.

CDR3 region: CASSPGLAGSYEQYF. Written as DNA, the CDR3 is TGTGCCAGCAGCCCAGGACTAGCGGGCTCCTACGAGCAGTACTTC. This chain uses TRBV6-5 with TRBJ2-7; TRBD2 matches 11 bases. Germline V gives CDR1 MNHEY, CDR2 SVGAGI. Trimming at V came to 6 bases and at J to 0 bases, leaving 4 bases not matched to a gene. The length of the CDR3 is 15 residues.

V and J are TRBV28 and TRBJ2-7; D not certain. Trimming shortened V by 7 bases and J by 0 bases, and 16 bases separated the two germline ends. Germline loops: CDR1 MDHEN, CDR2 SYDVKM. This CDR3 comprises 15 residues. DNA for the CDR3: TGTGCCAGCATCCCCAATGGCGGTTACTCCTACGAGCAGTACTTC. It translates to CASIPNGGYSYEQYF.

The chain couples TRBV30 to TRBJ1-5; the match to TRBD1 covers 8 bases. With V trimmed by 3 bases and J by 4 bases, 17 bases remained unmatched. This CDR3 spans 18 amino acids. Germline V gene sequence: CDR1 GTSNPN, CDR2 SVGIG (reference sequence). In DNA form, the CDR3 reads TGTGCCTGGAGCCTTGGCGCAGGGGGCTCCCCTCGTAATCAGCCCCAGCATTTT. This sequence encodes CAWSLGAGGSPRNQPQHF.

This chain joins TRBV7-9 and TRBJ1-2; D perhaps matches TRBD1 (5 bases). The CDR3 is made up of 15 amino acids. V was cut by 0 bases and J by 4 bases, with 12 bases left in between. CDR1 is SEHNR and CDR2 is FQNEAQ in the germline V gene (reference sequence). The CDR3 is CASSLAGASGYGYTF. CDR3 bases: TGTGCCAGCAGCTTAGCTGGGGCCTCCGGCTATGGCTACACCTTC. The whole variable domain, filled in from reference TRBV7-9 and TRBJ1-2, reads DTGVSQNPRHKITKRGQNVTFRCDPISEHNRLYWYRQTLGQGPEFLTYFQNEAQLEKSRLLSDRFSAERPKGSFSTLEIQRTEQGDSAMYLCASSLAGASGYGYTFGSGTRLTVV.

V and J are TRBV5-8 and TRBJ2-1; 7 bases are a match to TRBD2. The CDR3 extends over 17 amino acids. Per the germline V gene, CDR1 is SGHTS and CDR2 is YDEGEE. V gave up 4 bases and J gave up 4 bases; unmatched junction bases: 14. Here the CDR3 reads CASSGPGLTSEYNEQFF. The CDR3 region has the DNA TGTGCCAGCAGCGGACCGGGACTAACAAGCGAATACAATGAGCAGTTCTTC.

This sequence joins TRBV18 and TRBJ1-6, with D perhaps TRBD1 (6 bases). This CDR3 is built from 15 residues. V gave up 3 bases and J gave up 10 bases, with 16 bases separating them. The germline V gene has CDR1 KGHSH and CDR2 LQKENI. CDR3 sequence reads: CASSPTGGAYSPLHF. DNA of the CDR3: TGTGCCAGCTCACCTACTGGGGGGGCTTACTCACCCCTCCACTTT.

This clone was seen more than once but under ten times. The chain has TRBV18 and TRBJ1-3; no definite D call. V was pared by 2 bases and J by 3 bases, with 5 bases between. Germline V gene lookup returns CDR1 KGHSH and CDR2 LQKENI. CDR3 length: 13 residues. The CDR3 bases are TGTGCCAGCTCACCAGCGGGTGGAAACACCATATATTTT. Translating gives CASSPAGGNTIYF.

Worth noting for this clone: At one of its ends the junction is not consistent with the germline gene, which may arise from a read error. The chain uses TRBV2 and TRBJ1-1, with 8 bases fitting TRBD1. The germline V gene has CDR1 SNHLY and CDR2 FYNNEI. The length of the CDR3 is 14 residues. The CDR3 protein is CAGSRKTGDTEAFF. CDR3 sequence (DNA): TGTGCCGGCAGTCGGAAGACAGGGGACACTGAAGCTTTCTTT.

The sample holds a few counts of this clone. V and J are TRBV2 and TRBJ2-3, with 11 bases that match TRBD2. Germline V CDR1 and CDR2: SNHLY, FYNNEI. The CDR3 loop spans 15 amino acids. The J segment lost 0 bases and the V segment lost 5 bases, leaving 1 base of the junction unmatched. The chain's CDR3 is CASSRLAGSTDTQYF. The CDR3 nucleotides are TGTGCCAGCAGTAGACTAGCGGGAAGCACAGATACGCAGTATTTT.

This chain's CDR3 is CASRGNQPQHF. CDR3 bases: TGCGCCAGCCGGGGGAATCAGCCCCAGCATTTT. The chain has TRBV10-1 and TRBJ1-5; tentative D call: TRBD1 (5 bases). Trimming cost V 8 bases and J 4 bases, with 6 bases left between them. This CDR3 spans 11 amino acids. The germline V gene has CDR1 WNHNN and CDR2 SYGVQD (reference sequence).

The chain carries TRBV27 and TRBJ2-7; 7 bases align to TRBD2. CDR1 and CDR2 from the germline V gene are MNHEY and SMNVEV (reference sequence). The length of the CDR3 is 13 residues. V was pared by 3 bases and J by 6 bases, with 5 bases of the junction left unmatched. The CDR3 spells CASSFRGVGEQYF. The CDR3 region has the DNA TGTGCCAGCAGTTTTCGGGGGGTGGGCGAGCAGTACTTC.

The count of this clone is one. A junction boundary mismatches the germline segment, possibly from a read error. The chain couples TRBV7-7 to TRBJ2-1; 10 positions match TRBD1. Germline-derived CDR1 and CDR2 are SSHAT and FNYEAQ (reference sequence). CDR3 size: 15 residues. The DNA of the CDR3 is TGTGCTAGCAGCAGCACCGGGACAGGGGCAACTGAGCAGTTCTTC. Its protein product is CASSSTGTGATEQFF.

This clone occurred a few times. The V gene is TRBV2, the J gene TRBJ1-4; D is undetermined. The germline V and J ends were trimmed by 6 bases and 3 bases, with 8 bases remaining between them. From germline, CDR1 is SNHLY and CDR2 FYNNEI. CDR3 size: 13 residues. In DNA form, the CDR3 reads TGTGCCAGCAGCGAGTTCGCTAATGAAAAACTGTTTTTT. Translated, it gives CASSEFANEKLFF.

V usage is TRBV7-2 and J usage is TRBJ1-2; TRBD1 might be the D (6 bases). Trimming shortened V by 4 bases and J by 4 bases, and 22 bases separated the two germline ends. Germline V gene lookup returns CDR1 SGHTA and CDR2 FQGNSA. The CDR3 length is 17 residues. In DNA, the CDR3 is TGTGCCAGCAGCTGGGACCATGGGGGGGGCGCCGGCTATGGCTACACCTTC. Its protein is CASSWDHGGGAGYGYTF.

The CDR3 DNA follows: TGTGCGGTTTGTTGTGGCAGGGTTGACTACGAGCAGTACTTC. Its protein is CAVCCGRVDYEQYF. The chain carries TRBV6-6 and TRBJ2-7, with a tentative D call TRBD1 (5 bases). The CDR3 covers 14 residues. Per germline, CDR1 MNHNY and CDR2 SVGAGI (reference sequence).

Worth noting for this clone: The sample contains more than one DNA sequence encoding this CDR3. The chain joins TRBV7-9 to TRBJ2-7; D possibly corresponds to TRBD2 (6 bases). Germline V gives CDR1 SEHNR, CDR2 FQNEAQ (reference sequence). The CDR3 contains 15 residues. The V gene lost 6 bases and the J gene lost 3 bases, with 18 bases spanning the gap. The CDR3 sequence is CASSSPGQGGYEQYF. The CDR3 DNA is TGTGCCAGCAGTTCACCGGGGCAGGGAGGCTACGAGCAGTACTTC.

The gene calls are TRBV19 and TRBJ2-3, with 7 bases fitting TRBD2. This CDR3 contains 16 residues. From germline, CDR1 is LNHDA and CDR2 SQIVND (reference sequence). V was pared by 7 bases and J by 0 bases, with 10 bases of the junction left unmatched. This CDR3 is CASNPGGSASTDTQYF. The CDR3 DNA reads as TGTGCCAGTAATCCGGGCGGGAGTGCTAGCACAGATACGCAGTATTTT.

V gene TRBV15 combines with J gene TRBJ2-7; perhaps TRBD2 as D (7 bases). CDR1 LNHNV and CDR2 YYDKDF come from the germline V gene (reference sequence). The CDR3 spans 14 residues. V dropped 8 bases and J dropped 1 base, with 15 bases sitting between them. The CDR3 sequence is CATSERGGSYEQYF. The CDR3 nucleotides read TGTGCCACCTCGGAAAGGGGGGGGTCCTACGAGCAGTACTTC. The entire variable domain, with the rest obtained from reference TRBV15 and TRBJ2-7, is as follows: DAMVIQNPRYQVTQFGKPVTLSCSQTLNHNVMYWYQQKSSQAPKLLFHYYDKDFNNEADTPDNFQSRRPNTSFCFLDIRSPGLGDTAMYLCATSERGGSYEQYFGPGTRLTVT.

A few counts support this clone. The chain has TRBV11-1 and TRBJ2-4; TRBD2 might be the D (5 bases). The CDR3 runs 14 residues. In germline, CDR1 is SGHAT, CDR2 FQDESV (reference sequence). The V end lost 6 bases, the J end lost 5 bases, and 14 bases lay between the germline ends. The CDR3 DNA reads TGTGCCAGCAGTTTCGGCCCCGGGGAAAACATTCAGTACTTC. It is translated as CASSFGPGENIQYF.

This clone has a handful of counts. The chain uses TRBV25-1 and TRBJ2-5; D possibly corresponds to TRBD1 (5 bases). Trimming left V 2 bases short and J 5 bases short, with 15 bases between. From germline, CDR1 is MGHDK and CDR2 SYGVNS. This CDR3 region has 15 residues. CDR3 loop: CASSEIDSLGETQYF. The DNA of the CDR3 is TGTGCCAGCAGTGAAATAGACAGCTTAGGCGAGACCCAGTACTTC.

The chain employs TRBV28 and TRBJ1-1, with 7 positions matching TRBD1. Per germline, CDR1 MDHEN and CDR2 SYDVKM. The CDR3 has 15 amino acids. J gave up 11 bases and V 2 bases, and 14 bases lay outside the gene matches. This chain's CDR3 is CASSLAAGGRYVAFF. The CDR3 DNA follows: TGTGCCAGCAGTTTAGCGGCAGGGGGACGTTACGTGGCTTTCTTT.

The rearrangement uses TRBV7-8 and TRBJ2-5, with D unresolved. V lost 2 bases, J lost 2 bases, and 9 bases lay in between. The germline V gene has CDR1 SGHVS and CDR2 FQNEAQ. The CDR3 has 14 residues. The DNA of the CDR3 is TGTGCCAGCAGCTTAATTTTACAGCAAGAGACCCAGTACTTC. Protein sequence: CASSLILQQETQYF.